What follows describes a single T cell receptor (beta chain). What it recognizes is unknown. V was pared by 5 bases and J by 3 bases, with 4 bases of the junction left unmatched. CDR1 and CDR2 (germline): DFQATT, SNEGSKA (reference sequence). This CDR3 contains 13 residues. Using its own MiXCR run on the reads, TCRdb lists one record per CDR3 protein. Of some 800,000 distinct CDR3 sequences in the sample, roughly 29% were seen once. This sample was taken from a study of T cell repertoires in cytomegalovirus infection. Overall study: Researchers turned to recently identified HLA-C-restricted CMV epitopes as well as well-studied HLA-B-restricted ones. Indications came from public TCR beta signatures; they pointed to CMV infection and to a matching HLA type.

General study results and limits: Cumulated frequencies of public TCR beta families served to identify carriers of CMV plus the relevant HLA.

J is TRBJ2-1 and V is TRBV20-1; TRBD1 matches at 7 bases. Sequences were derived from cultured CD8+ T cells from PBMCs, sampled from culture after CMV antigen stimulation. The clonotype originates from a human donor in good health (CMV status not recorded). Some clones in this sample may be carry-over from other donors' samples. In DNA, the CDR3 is TGCAGTGCTTCCGGGACAGTCTACAATGAGCAGTTCTTC. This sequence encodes CSASGTVYNEQFF.